This TCR beta chain is from a study of cytomegalovirus exposure and HLA in healthy donors. The V gene end was trimmed by 3 bases and the J gene end by 7 bases; junction bases not matched to a gene: 5. Germline CDR1 and CDR2: SQVTM and ANQGSEA. CDR3 length equals 13 residues. Primers included in the PCR were 60 Vbeta and 13 Jbeta primers. Data came from immunoSEQ multiplex PCR; TCRdb stores just in-frame clones and leaves some out. The sample includes fewer than 250,000 clones, roughly 80% seen only once; the top ten take about 3%. The sequence was obtained from a woman aged 25 to 39 in good health and CMV-seropositive. The gene calls are TRBV29-1 and TRBJ2-1, with 8 bases identical to TRBD2. Sequencing input: PBMCs. DNA of the CDR3: TGCAGCGTTGAGGGACTAGGGAGGAATGAGCAGTTCTTC. This encodes CSVEGLGRNEQFF.